These 28 T cell receptor beta chains were all obtained from the same sample, sequenced in a study of OX40 agonist ivuxolimab in advanced cancers. TCRdb's table, derived via immunoSEQ multiplex PCR, lists solely in-frame clones and lacks some. The table includes 63,000 or so clones, approximately 80% detected once. The sample here was CD4+ or CD8+ T cells sorted from blood, taken in a trial of the OX40 agonist ivuxolimab. These receptors came from an adult with an advanced solid tumor such as melanoma, head and neck, liver or kidney cancer.

This clone appeared a single time. The gene calls are TRBV30 and TRBJ1-5; the match to TRBD1 covers 7 bases. The V segment lost 0 bases and the J segment 4 bases; nucleotides outside the gene matches: 12. This CDR3 is built from 17 residues. Looked up from germline, CDR1 is GTSNPN and CDR2 is SVGIG (reference sequence). The CDR3 sequence is CAWSVGRGQSTNQPQHF. CDR3 DNA sequence: TGTGCCTGGAGTGTAGGCAGGGGACAGTCTACGAATCAGCCCCAGCATTTT. Full variable domain (missing parts from reference TRBV30 and TRBJ1-5): SQTIHQWPATLVQPVGSPLSLECTVEGTSNPNLYWYRQAAGRGLQLLFYSVGIGQISSEVPQNLSASRPQDRQFILSSKKLLLSDSGFYLCAWSVGRGQSTNQPQHFGDGTRLSIL.

This clone was seen a few times. The CDR3 DNA is TGTGCCAGCAGTCTTACAGAGACCCAGTACTTC. Its translation is CASSLTETQYF. The chain joins TRBV6-1 to TRBJ2-5; D remains unclear. The CDR3 length is 11 residues. With 5 bases removed from V and 4 bases from J, the gap between germline ends came to 5 bases. Germline CDR1 MNHNS, CDR2 SASEGT.

The rearrangement joins TRBV25-1 to TRBJ1-3; D possibly corresponds to TRBD1 (6 bases). V was shortened by 3 bases and J by 0 bases, with 12 bases between the two germline ends. The CDR3 totals 16 residues. Germline V gene data show CDR1 as MGHDK and CDR2 as SYGVNS. This CDR3 is CASSDPQGNSGNTIYF. The CDR3 DNA reads TGTGCCAGCAGTGACCCCCAGGGGAACTCTGGAAACACCATATATTTT.

The chain links TRBV6-6 to TRBJ2-5; no firm D call. Matching the DNA end better, TRBJ2-7 makes the J call doubtful. Germline lookup yields CDR1 MNHNY and CDR2 SVGAGI (reference sequence). The CDR3 has 13 residues. Here the CDR3 DNA reads TGTGCCAGCAGCCTACAGAGTTTCTACGAGCAGTACTTC. It specifies CASSLQSFYEQYF.

The count of this clone is one. CDR3 protein: CASSLPGQAATNEKLFF. CDR3 nucleotide sequence: TGTGCCAGCAGCTTGCCTGGACAGGCCGCAACTAATGAAAAACTGTTTTTT. The genes are TRBV5-4 and TRBJ1-4, with TRBD1 identical over 7 bases. CDR1 and CDR2 from the germline V gene are SGHNT and YYREEE (reference sequence). The CDR3 runs to 17 residues. After removal of 1 base from V and 0 bases from J, the junction contained 6 bases not matched to a gene.

This rearrangement joins TRBV6-1 to TRBJ1-2, with 10 bases fitting TRBD1. This CDR3 is 15 amino acids long. Germline CDR1 and CDR2: MNHNS and SASEGT. J gave up 5 bases and V 7 bases, and 10 bases lay outside the gene matches. The CDR3 region is CASIPAGTGAYGYTF. The CDR3 coding sequence is TGTGCCAGCATCCCCGCGGGGACAGGGGCTTATGGCTACACCTTC.

In its sample, this clone was seen once. This chain links TRBV30 with TRBJ2-1; the D gene could be TRBD1 or TRBD2 (5 bases each). This CDR3 has 14 residues. V was pared by 4 bases and J by 4 bases, with 14 bases between. CDR1 is GTSNPN, CDR2 SVGIG, per germline (reference sequence). As DNA, the CDR3 is TGTGCCTGGAACACGGGGCCCTCATACAATGAGCAGTTCTTC. Its protein is CAWNTGPSYNEQFF.

This clone was detected once. The chain couples TRBV7-2 to TRBJ2-1; 12 bases are shared with TRBD2. Germline V gives CDR1 SGHTA, CDR2 FQGNSA. V gave up 10 bases and J gave up 14 bases; unmatched junction bases: 15. The CDR3 has 14 amino acids. The CDR3 reads CATDAKGTSGGKFF. The DNA for the CDR3 is TGTGCCACCGATGCTAAGGGAACTAGCGGGGGGAAGTTCTTC.

The chain links TRBV4-1 to TRBJ2-2; 12 nucleotides match TRBD2. Per the germline V gene, CDR1 is MGHRA and CDR2 is YSYEKL. V shed 2 bases, J shed 3 bases, and the junction held 10 bases outside the gene matches. This CDR3 spans 19 amino acids. The CDR3 sequence is CASSQPRTSGGRDTGELFF. CDR3 bases: TGCGCCAGCAGCCAACCGAGAACTAGCGGGGGGAGGGACACCGGGGAGCTGTTTTTT.

This rearrangement joins TRBV4-1 to TRBJ2-7; D call uncertain. Trimming removed 2 bases at V and 2 bases at J, with 10 bases between. Germline V CDR1 and CDR2: MGHRA, YSYEKL. The length of the CDR3 is 14 residues. The CDR3 is CASSQPTRTYEQYF. CDR3 DNA sequence: TGCGCCAGCAGCCAACCAACTCGGACCTACGAGCAGTACTTC.

V gene TRBV5-1 combines with J gene TRBJ1-2; perhaps TRBD1 as D (5 bases). The CDR3 totals 16 residues. Germline assignment: CDR1 SGHRS and CDR2 YFSETQ. V was shortened by 2 bases and J by 1 base, with 15 bases between the two germline ends. The CDR3 DNA reads TGCGCCAGCAGCTTCTCCCTCGGGGGTATTAACTATGGCTACACCTTC. This sequence encodes CASSFSLGGINYGYTF.

This clone was recorded a few times. The chain is built from TRBV21-1 and TRBJ2-7; TRBD1, the table's D call, was not compared with the DNA. TRBV21-1 is designated a pseudogene. This CDR3 comprises 14 residues. The DNA for the CDR3 is TGTGCCAGCAGCATAACAGGGGACAAAAACGAGCAGTACTTC. It encodes CASSITGDKNEQYF.

This clone appeared once. The genes are TRBV5-4 and TRBJ1-2; possible D gene TRBD1, 5 bases. The CDR3 sequence is 14 residues long. The V gene's germline CDR1 is SGHNT and CDR2 YYREEE (reference sequence). The germline V and J ends were trimmed by 4 bases and 2 bases, with 12 bases remaining between them. For the CDR3, the DNA is TGTGCCAGCAGCGGATTCCAGGGAAACTATGGCTACACCTTC. Translation: CASSGFQGNYGYTF.

The J gene is TRBJ2-3, the V gene TRBV6-5, with D possibly matching TRBD2 (6 bases). CDR3 length: 13 residues. V lost 0 bases to trimming and J lost 7 bases, with 8 bases between them. Per the germline V gene, CDR1 is MNHEY and CDR2 is SVGAGI. For the CDR3, the DNA is TGTGCCAGCAGTTACTCGGAGGGTAATACGCAGTATTTT. Its protein product is CASSYSEGNTQYF.

The DNA for the CDR3 is TGTGCCAGCAGTGAAACCTGGTCGAGCCCCCGTACGCAGTATTTT. Its protein product is CASSETWSSPRTQYF. The chain recombines TRBV6-1 with TRBJ2-3; D gene unclear. Germline lookup yields CDR1 MNHNS and CDR2 SASEGT. This CDR3 spans 15 amino acids. V lost 2 bases, J lost 8 bases, and 17 bases lay in between.

The J gene is TRBJ2-1, the V gene TRBV9; TRBD2 agrees at 15 bases. The CDR3 totals 18 residues. Germline V gene lookup returns CDR1 SGDLS and CDR2 YYNGEE. V lost 4 bases to trimming and J lost 1 base; unmatched junction nucleotides: 6. CDR3 nucleotides: TGTGCCAGCAGCCCGTTCGGGACTAGCGGGGGGTCCTACAATGAGCAGTTCTTC. It specifies CASSPFGTSGGSYNEQFF.

This chain uses TRBV5-1 with TRBJ1-1, with 7 bases that match TRBD1. Trimming removed 0 bases from V and 3 bases from J; junction bases left unmatched: 5. There are 15 residues in the CDR3. Germline V gene lookup returns CDR1 SGHRS and CDR2 YFSETQ. As DNA, the CDR3 is TGCGCCAGCAGCTTGGACAGGGGAGGGTACACTGAAGCTTTCTTT. Translated, it gives CASSLDRGGYTEAFF.

The genes are TRBV28 and TRBJ2-3, with D perhaps given as TRBD1 or TRBD2 (6 bases each). The CDR3 contains 18 residues. V shed 6 bases and J shed 6 bases, with 28 bases lying between them. Germline values: CDR1 MDHEN, CDR2 SYDVKM. The CDR3 spells CASRGDGGTRFGVDTQYF. Here the CDR3 DNA reads TGTGCCAGCAGGGGCGACGGGGGCACAAGGTTTGGGGTGGATACGCAGTATTTT. The variable domain in full, with the rest retrieved from reference TRBV28 and TRBJ2-3, is DVKVTQSSRYLVKRTGEKVFLECVQDMDHENMFWYRQDPGLGLRLIYFSYDVKMKEKGDIPEGYSVSREKKERFSLILESASTNQTSMYLCASRGDGGTRFGVDTQYFGPGTRLTVL.

The CDR3 protein is CSVYRGGSYEQYF. As DNA, the CDR3 is TGCAGCGTCTACAGGGGTGGCTCCTACGAGCAGTACTTC. The chain is built from TRBV29-1 and TRBJ2-7; TRBD1 agrees at 7 bases. This CDR3 spans 13 amino acids. Unmatched junction bases numbered 5, after V lost 6 bases and J lost 0 bases. The germline CDR1 and CDR2 sequences are SQVTM and ANQGSEA.

The chain combines TRBV9 with TRBJ2-5; D gene ambiguous. The CDR3 runs 12 residues. The ends were cut back, 5 bases at V and 4 bases at J, with 9 bases in the middle. Germline lookup yields CDR1 SGDLS and CDR2 YYNGEE. CDR3 in amino acids: CASSTRPETQYF. For the CDR3, the DNA is TGTGCCAGCAGTACCAGGCCAGAGACCCAGTACTTC.

This chain connects TRBV5-7 to TRBJ2-5; 7 bases fit TRBD2. TRBV5-7 is treated as an ORF (open reading frame) with a function not yet certain. With V trimmed by 3 bases and J by 5 bases, 13 bases remained unmatched. The CDR3 runs 16 residues. CDR3 residues: CASSSGGRLAWETQYF. CDR3 sequence (DNA): TGTGCCAGCAGCTCGGGGGGACGCCTAGCCTGGGAGACCCAGTACTTC.

This chain uses TRBV21-1 with TRBJ2-7; the DNA was not used to check the table's D call, TRBD1. TRBV21-1 is termed a pseudogene. The CDR3 runs 16 residues. The CDR3 loop is CASSLTFRVWKYEQYF. CDR3 in DNA: TGTGCCAGCAGTCTTACCTTCAGGGTGTGGAAGTACGAGCAGTACTTC.

The CDR3 bases are TGTGCCAGCAGCGTAGGACCCCCTGATGGCTACACCTTC. It yields the protein CASSVGPPDGYTF. The rearrangement joins TRBV9 to TRBJ1-2, with D unresolved. Germline CDR1 and CDR2: SGDLS and YYNGEE. V was pared by 0 bases and J by 6 bases, with 9 bases between. The CDR3 has 13 amino acids.

This clone has just a few counts. CDR3 DNA: TGTGCCAGCTCACCGAATTCCGGAGATACGCAGTATTTT. Translating it yields CASSPNSGDTQYF. The J gene is TRBJ2-3, the V gene TRBV18; D unresolved. Trimming stripped 3 bases from V and 5 bases from J, with 9 bases between. This CDR3 region has 13 residues. From germline, CDR1 is KGHSH and CDR2 LQKENI.

The chain recombines TRBV5-1 with TRBJ2-1; TRBD1 matches at 7 bases. Germline assignment: CDR1 SGHRS and CDR2 YFSETQ. This CDR3 region has 15 residues. V lost 2 bases and J lost 7; bases outside the gene matches: 9. In nucleotides, the CDR3 is TGCGCCAGCAGCTTACAGGGGATGTCGGAGAATGAGCAGTTCTTC. This encodes CASSLQGMSENEQFF.

This clone has just a few counts. This rearrangement joins TRBV19 to TRBJ2-5; a weak D match, TRBD2 (6 bases). This CDR3 has 12 residues. Germline CDR1 is LNHDA and CDR2 is SQIVND (reference sequence). Deletions cut 6 bases from V and 9 bases from J, with 14 bases between. The CDR3 loop is CASRPASGAQYF. CDR3 nucleotide sequence: TGTGCCAGTAGACCTGCTTCGGGGGCCCAGTACTTC.

This clone appeared a few times. This chain links TRBV2 with TRBJ2-7, with D tentatively TRBD1 (6 bases). The CDR3 contains 14 residues. CDR1 SNHLY and CDR2 FYNNEI come from the germline V gene. Trimming removed 6 bases from V and 0 bases from J, with 12 bases in between. The CDR3 nucleotides are TGTGCCAGCAGAAGACAGGACATCTCCTACGAGCAGTACTTC. Encoded protein: CASRRQDISYEQYF.

The chain is built from TRBV19 and TRBJ2-2; D gene unclear. Germline lookup yields CDR1 LNHDA and CDR2 SQIVND (reference sequence). The CDR3 runs to 14 residues. Trimming removed 6 bases at V and 0 bases at J, with 8 bases between. The CDR3 here is CASRDGSNTGELFF. DNA of the CDR3: TGTGCCAGTAGGGACGGTTCGAACACCGGGGAGCTGTTTTTT.